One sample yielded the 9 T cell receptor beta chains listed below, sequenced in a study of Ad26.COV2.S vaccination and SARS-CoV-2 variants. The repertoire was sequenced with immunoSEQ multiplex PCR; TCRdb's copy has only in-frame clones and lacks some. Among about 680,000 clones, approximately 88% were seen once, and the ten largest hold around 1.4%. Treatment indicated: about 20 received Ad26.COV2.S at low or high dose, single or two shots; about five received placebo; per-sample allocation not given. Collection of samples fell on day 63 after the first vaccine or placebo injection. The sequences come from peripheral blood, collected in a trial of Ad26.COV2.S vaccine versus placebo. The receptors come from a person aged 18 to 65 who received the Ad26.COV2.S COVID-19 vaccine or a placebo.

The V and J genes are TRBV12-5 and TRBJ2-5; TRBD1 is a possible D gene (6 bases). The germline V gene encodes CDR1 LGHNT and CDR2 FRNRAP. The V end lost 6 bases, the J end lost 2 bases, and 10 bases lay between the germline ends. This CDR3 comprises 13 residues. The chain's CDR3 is CASGRTAQETQYF. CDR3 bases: TGTGCTAGTGGACGGACAGCACAAGAGACCCAGTACTTC. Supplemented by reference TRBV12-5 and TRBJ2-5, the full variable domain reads DARVTQTPRHKVTEMGQEVTMRCQPILGHNTVFWYRQTMMQGLELLAYFRNRAPLDDSGMPKDRFSAEMPDATLATLKIQPSEPRDSAVYFCASGRTAQETQYFGPGTRLLVL.

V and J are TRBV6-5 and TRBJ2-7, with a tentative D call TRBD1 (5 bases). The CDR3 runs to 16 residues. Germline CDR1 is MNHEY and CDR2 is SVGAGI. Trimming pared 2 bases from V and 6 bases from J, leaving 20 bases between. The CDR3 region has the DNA TGTGCCAGCAGTTACGCGGAAACTATTCCTACAGGCGAGCAGTACTTC. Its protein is CASSYAETIPTGEQYF.

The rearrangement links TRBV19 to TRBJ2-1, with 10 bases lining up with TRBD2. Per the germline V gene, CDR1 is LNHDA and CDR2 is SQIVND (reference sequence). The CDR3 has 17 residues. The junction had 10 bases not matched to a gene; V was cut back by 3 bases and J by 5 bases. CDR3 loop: CASSIRSGGAWHNEQFF. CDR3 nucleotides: TGTGCCAGTAGTATTAGAAGCGGGGGGGCCTGGCACAATGAGCAGTTCTTC.

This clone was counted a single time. CDR3 residues: CASSLVLGYDSGANVLTF. The CDR3, as DNA: TGTGCCAGCAGCTTAGTACTAGGATATGACTCTGGGGCCAACGTCCTGACTTTC. The chain recombines TRBV11-2 with TRBJ2-6, with D possibly TRBD2 on 5 matching bases. Trimming left V 1 base short and J 0 bases short, with 13 bases between. The germline gives CDR1 SGHAT, CDR2 FQNNGV. The CDR3 sequence is 18 residues long. Based on the CDR3 plus reference TRBV11-2 and TRBJ2-6, the full variable domain is EAGVAQSPRYKIIEKRQSVAFWCNPISGHATLYWYQQILGQGPKLLIQFQNNGVVDDSQLPKDRFSAERLKGVDSTLKIQPAKLEDSAVYLCASSLVLGYDSGANVLTFGAGSRLTVL.

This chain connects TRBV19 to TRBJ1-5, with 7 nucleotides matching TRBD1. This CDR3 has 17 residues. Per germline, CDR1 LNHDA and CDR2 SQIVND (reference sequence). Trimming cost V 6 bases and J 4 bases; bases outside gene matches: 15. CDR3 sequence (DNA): TGTGCCAGTAGGGAAAGATTAAAGACAGGGCATAATCAGCCCCAGCATTTT. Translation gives CASRERLKTGHNQPQHF.

The chain's CDR3 is CASSPRGRGRNTEAFF. CDR3 DNA: TGTGCCAGCTCACCCCGGGGAAGGGGACGAAACACTGAAGCTTTCTTT. J is TRBJ1-1 and V is TRBV18; D perhaps matches TRBD1 (5 bases). Trimming removed 3 bases from V and 2 bases from J, with 16 bases in between. The CDR3 is 16 amino acids. Germline CDR1 is KGHSH and CDR2 is LQKENI. Full variable domain (missing parts from reference TRBV18 and TRBJ1-1): NAGVMQNPRHLVRRRGQEARLRCSPMKGHSHVYWYRQLPEEGLKFMVYLQKENIIDESGMPKERFSAEFPKEGPSILRIQQVVRGDSAAYFCASSPRGRGRNTEAFFGQGTRLTVV.

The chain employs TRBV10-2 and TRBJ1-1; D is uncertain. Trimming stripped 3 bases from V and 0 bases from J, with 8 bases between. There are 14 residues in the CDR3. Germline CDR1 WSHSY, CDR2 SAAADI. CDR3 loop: CASSDRVMNTEAFF. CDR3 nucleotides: TGCGCCAGCAGTGATCGGGTAATGAACACTGAAGCTTTCTTT.

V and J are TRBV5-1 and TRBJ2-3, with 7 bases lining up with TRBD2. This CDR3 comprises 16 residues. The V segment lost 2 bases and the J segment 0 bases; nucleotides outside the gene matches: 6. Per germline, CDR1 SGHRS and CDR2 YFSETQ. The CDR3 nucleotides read TGCGCCAGCAGCTTCTCACTAGCGAGTAGCACAGATACGCAGTATTTT. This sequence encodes CASSFSLASSTDTQYF.

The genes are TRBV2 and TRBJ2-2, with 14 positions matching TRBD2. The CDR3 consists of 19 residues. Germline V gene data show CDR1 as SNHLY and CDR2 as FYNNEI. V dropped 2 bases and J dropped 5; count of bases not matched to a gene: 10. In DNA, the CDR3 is TGTGCCAGCAGTGAAAGGAGGGGGACTAGCGGGAGTCTGACCGGGGAGCTGTTTTTT. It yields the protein CASSERRGTSGSLTGELFF.